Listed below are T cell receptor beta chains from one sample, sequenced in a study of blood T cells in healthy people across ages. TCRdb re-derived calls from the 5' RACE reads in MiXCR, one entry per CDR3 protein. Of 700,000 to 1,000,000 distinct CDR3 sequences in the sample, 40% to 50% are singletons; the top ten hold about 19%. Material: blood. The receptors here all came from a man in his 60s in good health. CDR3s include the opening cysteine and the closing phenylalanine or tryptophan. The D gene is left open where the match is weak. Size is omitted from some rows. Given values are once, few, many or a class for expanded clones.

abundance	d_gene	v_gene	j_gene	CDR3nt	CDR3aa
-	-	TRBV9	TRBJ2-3	TGTGCCAGCAGCGCCGAAGTAGTAACTATTAACACAGATACGCAGTATTTT	CASSAEVVTINTDTQYF
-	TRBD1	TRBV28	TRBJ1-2	TGTGCCAGCAGTTCCACAGGGGCAGGGGACGATGACTACACCTTC	CASSSTGAGDDDYTF
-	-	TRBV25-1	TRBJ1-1	TGTGCCAGCAGTGAAACGGGACAAATGAACACTGAAGCTTTCTTT	CASSETGQMNTEAFF
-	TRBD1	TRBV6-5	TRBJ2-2	TGTGCCAGCAGTTTCATCACCCGGGACAGGGGTTCCCGAGACCAGAACACCGGGGAGCTGTTTTTT	CASSFITRDRGSRDQNTGELFF
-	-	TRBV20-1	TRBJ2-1	TGCAGTGCTATACCCGTCGATGGCTCCTACAATGAGCAGTTCTTC	CSAIPVDGSYNEQFF
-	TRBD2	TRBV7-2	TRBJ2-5	TGTGCCAGCAGCTTAGCTCCGGGACTAGCGGTGAAATACGAGCTGTACTTC	CASSLAPGLAVKYELYF
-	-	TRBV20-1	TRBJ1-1	TGCAGTGCTAGAGACTCATCGGTGGGCACTGAAGCTTTCTTT	CSARDSSVGTEAFF
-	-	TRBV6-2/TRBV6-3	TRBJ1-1	TGTGCCAGCAGTTACTCGGGGGTTCACACTGAAGCTTTCTTT	CASSYSGVHTEAFF
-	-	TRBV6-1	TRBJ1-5	TGTGCCAGCAGTGTTCCGGGAAACAATCAGCCCCAGCATTTT	CASSVPGNNQPQHF
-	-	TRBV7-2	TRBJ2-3	TGTGCCAGCAGCTTAGGACTAGAAAGGTCTACAGATACGCAGTATTTT	CASSLGLERSTDTQYF
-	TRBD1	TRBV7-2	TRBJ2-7	TGTGCCAGCAGCTTAGGGGCCGGGACAGCAAACAATGAGCAGTACTTC	CASSLGAGTANNEQYF
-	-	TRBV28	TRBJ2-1	TGTGCCAGCAGTTTCGAGAATTCCTACAATGAGCAGTTCTTC	CASSFENSYNEQFF
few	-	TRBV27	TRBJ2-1	TGTGCCAGCAGCCAAGGATGGGGGGTTGAGCAGTTCTTC	CASSQGWGVEQFF
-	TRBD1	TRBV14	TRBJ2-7	TGTGCCAGCAGCCAGACAGGGGGTTCGGGCGAGCAGTACTTC	CASSQTGGSGEQYF
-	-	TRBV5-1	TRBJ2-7	TGCGCCAGCAGGCTGGGGCCCACCTACGAGCAGTACTTC	CASRLGPTYEQYF
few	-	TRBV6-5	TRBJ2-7	TGTGCCAGCAGTTTTCTCCCGGGGGAGGACTACGAGCAGTACTTC	CASSFLPGEDYEQYF
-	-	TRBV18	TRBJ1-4	TGTGCCAGCTCACCAGGGAACAGGGAAAACGAAAAACTGTTTTTT	CASSPGNRENEKLFF
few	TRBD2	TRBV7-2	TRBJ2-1	TGTGCCAGCAGGAAAGCGGGAGGGGGGGCTAGTGAGCAGTTCTTC	CASRKAGGGASEQFF
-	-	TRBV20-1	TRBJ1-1	TGCAGTGCTAGAGATTGGCGACGTATGAACACTGAAGCTTTCTTT	CSARDWRRMNTEAFF
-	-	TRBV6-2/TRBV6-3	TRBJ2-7	TGTGCCAGCAGTATTCAAGTCTACGAGCAGTACTTC	CASSIQVYEQYF
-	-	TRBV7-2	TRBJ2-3	TGTGCCAGCAGCCCACAGGGATTCGGCACAGATACGCAGTATTTT	CASSPQGFGTDTQYF
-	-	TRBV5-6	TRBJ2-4	TGTGCCAGCAGCCCGACGGAGGGTACGGTAGCCAAAAACATTCAGTACTTC	CASSPTEGTVAKNIQYF
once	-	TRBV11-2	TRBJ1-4	TGTGCCAGCATCTCCGGGGGGTGGCGTGAAAAACTGTTTTTT	CASISGGWREKLFF
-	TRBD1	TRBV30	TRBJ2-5	TGTGCCCGGGGACAGGGGTTTGGGGAGACCCAGTACTTC	CARGQGFGETQYF
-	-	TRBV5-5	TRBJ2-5	TGTGCCAGCAGTCTCCTCGTAGGGGTGCAGTACTTC	CASSLLVGVQYF
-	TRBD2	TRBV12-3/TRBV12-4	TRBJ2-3	TGTGCCAGCAGCCCCCTCACTAGCGGGGGGAACCCAGATACGCAGTATTTT	CASSPLTSGGNPDTQYF
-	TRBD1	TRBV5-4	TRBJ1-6	TGTGCCAGCAGCTTGGAACTTTTGGGACAGGGATCCTCACCCCTCCACTTT	CASSLELLGQGSSPLHF
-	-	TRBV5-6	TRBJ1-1	TGTGCCAGCAGCTTTGGGCAGGGTCCTGAAGCTTTCTTT	CASSFGQGPEAFF
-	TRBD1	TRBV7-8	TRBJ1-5	TGTGCCAGCACCCCAGGCCCCTTAGCGGACAGGGGCAATCAGCCCCAGCATTTT	CASTPGPLADRGNQPQHF
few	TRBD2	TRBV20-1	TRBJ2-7	TGCAGTGCTAGAAGGACTAGCGGTTCTCTCAACGAGCAGTACTTC	CSARRTSGSLNEQYF
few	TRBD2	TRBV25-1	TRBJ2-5	TGTGCCAGCAGTGAATTCCTAGCGGGATTACAAGAGACCCAGTACTTC	CASSEFLAGLQETQYF
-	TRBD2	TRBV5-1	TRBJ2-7	TGCGCCAGCAGCTACGGGACTAACCCCTTGGAGCAGTACTTC	CASSYGTNPLEQYF
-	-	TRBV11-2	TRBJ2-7	TGTGCCAGCAGCCTCACCGGGACGGCATTCTACGAGCAGTACTTC	CASSLTGTAFYEQYF
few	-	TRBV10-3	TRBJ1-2	TGTGCCATCAGCGACGGGGGGGGCTACACCTTC	CAISDGGGYTF
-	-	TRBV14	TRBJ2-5	TGTGCCAGCAGCCATCCGGGGGGCCGCGAGACCCAGTACTTC	CASSHPGGRETQYF
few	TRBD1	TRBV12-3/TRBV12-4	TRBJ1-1	TGTGCCAGCAGTCGCGGGACAGCCCCGAACACTGAAGCTTTCTTT	CASSRGTAPNTEAFF
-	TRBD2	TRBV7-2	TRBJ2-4	TGTGCCAGCACCTGGGGGGGAGCCAAAAACATTCAGTACTTC	CASTWGGAKNIQYF
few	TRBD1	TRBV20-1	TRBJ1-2	TGCAGTGCCAGAGGACAGGCAGTCGACTATGGCTACACCTTC	CSARGQAVDYGYTF
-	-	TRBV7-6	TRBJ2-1	TGTGCCAGCAGCCTCGGGGGACCACAAGAGACCCAGTTCTTC	CASSLGGPQETQFF
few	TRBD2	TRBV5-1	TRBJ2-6	TGCGCCTGCAGGGAGGGCTCTGGGGCCAACGTCCTGACTTTC	CACREGSGANVLTF
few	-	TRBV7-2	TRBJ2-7	TGTGCCAGCAGCTTATACACCTCAAGGGAGCAGTACTTC	CASSLYTSREQYF
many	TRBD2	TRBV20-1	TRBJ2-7	TGCAGTGCCCGTTCGGATATTAGCGGGGTCTACGAGCAGTACTTC	CSARSDISGVYEQYF
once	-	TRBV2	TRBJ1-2	TGTGCCAGCAGTTCCGACTGGGAAGATGGCTACACCTTC	CASSSDWEDGYTF
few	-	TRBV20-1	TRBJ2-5	TGCAGTGCTAGAGTCAGACAAAAACTCCAAGAGACCCAGTACTTC	CSARVRQKLQETQYF
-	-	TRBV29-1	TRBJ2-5	TGCAGCGTTGTGGGAGTTGGGCAAGAGACCCAGTACTTC	CSVVGVGQETQYF
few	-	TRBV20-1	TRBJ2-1	TGCAGTGCTAGCCTACAGGGCAGTGAGCAGTTCTTC	CSASLQGSEQFF
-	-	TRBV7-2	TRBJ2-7	TGTGCCAGCAGCCAGCATTCGACCGGGGGTGAGCAGTACTTC	CASSQHSTGGEQYF
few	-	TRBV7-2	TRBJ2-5	TGTGCCAGCAGGAGGCCACCGGGGGACCAAGAGACCCAGTACTTC	CASRRPPGDQETQYF
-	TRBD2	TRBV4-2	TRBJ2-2	TGTGCCAGCAGCCAAGTTCAGGCGGGTAGCGGGGGCCAGAACACCGGGGAGCTGTTTTTT	CASSQVQAGSGGQNTGELFF
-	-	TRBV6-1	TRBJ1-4	TGTGCCAGCAGTTCGACAGGAGCTAATGAAAAACTGTTTTTT	CASSSTGANEKLFF
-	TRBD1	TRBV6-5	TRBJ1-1	TGTGCCAGCAGTTACCCAGGACAGGGCGAAGCTTTCTTT	CASSYPGQGEAFF
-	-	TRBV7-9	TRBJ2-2	TGTGCCAGCAGCGCCGGACAGAAACATACCCTCAGCACCGGGGAGCTGTTTTTT	CASSAGQKHTLSTGELFF
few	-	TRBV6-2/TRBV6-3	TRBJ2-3	TGTGCCAGCAGTTACTCAAACGACTGGGCGGGGAGCACAGATACGCAGTATTTT	CASSYSNDWAGSTDTQYF
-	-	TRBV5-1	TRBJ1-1	TGCGCCAGCAGCGCCACTGGCGTCGGGGTGGGCACTGAAGCTTTCTTT	CASSATGVGVGTEAFF